This TCR beta chain was recovered during a study of T cell responses to AZD1222 COVID-19 vaccine. Trimming stripped 6 bases from V and 4 bases from J, with 10 bases between. Germline V lookup: CDR1 MNHEY, CDR2 SVGEGT. This CDR3 has 12 amino acids. Data came from immunoSEQ multiplex PCR; TCRdb stores just in-frame clones and leaves some out. The data contain 150,000 or so clones, roughly nine tenths of them singletons. This sequence joins TRBV6-2 or TRBV6-3 and TRBJ2-7; a weak D match, TRBD2 (5 bases). The TCR comes from an adult who received the AZD1222 COVID-19 vaccine. The sequenced sample was peripheral blood, obtained 28 days after the second AZD1222 dose. The CDR3 DNA sequence: TGTGCCAGCAGCCGAGGGCCATACGAGCAGTACTTC. Protein product: CASSRGPYEQYF.